This TCR beta chain was identified during a study of cytomegalovirus exposure and HLA in healthy donors. Study-wide findings and caveats: Sequencing artifact likely explains a cluster of highly shared sequence variants. Later on, an analysis tied 15,000 to 20,000 TCR beta sequences to HLA alleles at 0.05 false discovery rate.

Amplification used 60 Vbeta primers and 13 Jbeta primers. Here immunoSEQ multiplex PCR was the method, and the copy in TCRdb shows in-frame clones only, minus some. The sample lists 150,000 to 200,000 clones; 80% were seen once. With V trimmed by 5 bases and J by 8 bases, 2 bases remained unmatched. This CDR3 has 14 residues. Germline CDR1 SGHTA, CDR2 FQGNSA. As for this clone: What it recognizes is unknown.

The specimen sequenced was PBMCs. The chain uses TRBV7-2 and TRBJ2-1; 14 bases line up with TRBD2. The TCR was taken from a woman aged 40 to 50 in good health and CMV-seronegative. Here the CDR3 reads CASSRTSGRHEQFF. The CDR3 coding sequence is TGTGCCAGCAGCCGGACTAGCGGGAGGCATGAGCAGTTCTTC.